This T cell receptor beta chain was documented in a study of HIV-infected patients and healthy controls. Antiretroviral therapy had run roughly three months, about 14 weeks, before follow-up blood collection. The repertoire came from unfractionated whole blood and reflected all unsorted peripheral T cells. Reverse transcription used around 500 ng RNA and constant-region primers for alpha and beta. Alpha and beta chain libraries were made separately by chain-specific third strand synthesis with multiplexing indices. Via MiXCR, TCRdb re-called the 5' RACE reads, giving one row per CDR3 protein. The sample lists around 8,300 distinct CDR3 sequences; approximately 6.7% were seen once. This clonotype was seen repeatedly, ten times or more. This beta chain appears as a stray read in a library generated for alpha chains; its size is not informative. The sequencing here drew on blood, taken during antiretroviral therapy. This receptor was identified in an adult with HIV infection.

Here the CDR3 reads CASSQDTGLAGGGRFF. Here the CDR3 DNA reads TGCGCCAGCAGCCAAGATACGGGACTAGCGGGGGGAGGGCGGTTCTTC. This chain uses TRBV4-1 with TRBJ2-1; 15 positions match TRBD2. From germline, CDR1 is MGHRA and CDR2 YSYEKL. Trimming took 0 bases from V and 15 from J; bases not matched to a gene: 9. CDR3 length: 16 amino acids.